This TCR beta chain was retrieved from a study of cytomegalovirus exposure and HLA in healthy donors. PCR primers comprised 60 Vbeta and 13 Jbeta primers. Sequenced by immunoSEQ multiplex PCR; TCRdb stores in-frame clones only, minus some. The sample shows approximately 190,000 clones, roughly 80% of them seen only once. Regarding the study as a whole: A missense DCLRE1C variant was associated with V- and J-gene trimming of TCR beta chains in a later analysis, and an independent cohort replicated the association.

Regarding this clone: Its cognate antigen is unknown.

Trimming took off 1 base at V and 2 bases at J, with 9 bases between the two ends. Germline values: CDR1 MGHRA, CDR2 YSYEKL. This CDR3 contains 15 residues. The chain joins TRBV4-1 to TRBJ2-4; D remains ambiguous. Source material: PBMCs. The TCR was taken from a man aged 35 to 55 in good health and CMV-seropositive. CDR3 bases: TGCGCCAGCAGCCAAGTATCAGTGTCCAAAAACATTCAGTACTTC. Its protein is CASSQVSVSKNIQYF.